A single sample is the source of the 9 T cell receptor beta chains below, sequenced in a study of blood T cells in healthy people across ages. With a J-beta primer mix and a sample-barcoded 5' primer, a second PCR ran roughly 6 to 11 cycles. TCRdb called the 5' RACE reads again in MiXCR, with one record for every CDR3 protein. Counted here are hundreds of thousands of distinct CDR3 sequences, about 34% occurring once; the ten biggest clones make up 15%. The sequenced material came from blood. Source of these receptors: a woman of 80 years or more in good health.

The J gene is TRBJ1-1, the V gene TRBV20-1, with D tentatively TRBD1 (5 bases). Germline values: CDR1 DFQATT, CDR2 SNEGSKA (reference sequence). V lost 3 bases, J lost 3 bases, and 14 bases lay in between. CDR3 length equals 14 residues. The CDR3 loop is CSASSRDYHTEAFF. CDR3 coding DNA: TGCAGTGCTAGTAGTCGGGACTATCACACTGAAGCTTTCTTT.

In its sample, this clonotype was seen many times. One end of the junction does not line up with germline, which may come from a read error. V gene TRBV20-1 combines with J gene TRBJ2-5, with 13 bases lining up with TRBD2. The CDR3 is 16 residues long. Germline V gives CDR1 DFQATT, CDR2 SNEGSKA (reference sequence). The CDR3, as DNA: TGCAGTGCCAGAGATGGACTAGCGGGGGCCTACTCGACCCAGTACTTC. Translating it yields CSARDGLAGAYSTQYF.

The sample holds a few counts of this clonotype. The CDR3 spells CSARDPTGGGSPLHF. The CDR3 region has the DNA TGCAGTGCTAGAGACCCCACAGGGGGCGGTTCACCCCTCCACTTT. The rearrangement links TRBV20-1 to TRBJ1-6, with 9 bases fitting TRBD1. In germline, CDR1 is DFQATT, CDR2 SNEGSKA (reference sequence). This CDR3 spans 15 amino acids. Trimming cost V 0 bases and J 9 bases; bases outside gene matches: 6.

The DNA of the CDR3 is TGCAGTGCTAGAGGAAAGCGGGATAAAAGCCCGACGGATGAGCAGTTCTTC. Its translation is CSARGKRDKSPTDEQFF. The gene calls are TRBV20-1 and TRBJ2-1; the match to TRBD2 covers 7 bases. Trimming removed 1 base from V and 8 bases from J; junction bases left unmatched: 17. The CDR3 covers 17 residues. CDR1 and CDR2 (germline): DFQATT, SNEGSKA (reference sequence).

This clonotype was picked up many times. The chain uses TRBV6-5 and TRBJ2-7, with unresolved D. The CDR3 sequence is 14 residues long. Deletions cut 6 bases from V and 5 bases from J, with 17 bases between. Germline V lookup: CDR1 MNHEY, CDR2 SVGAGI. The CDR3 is CASSRQIQPDEQYF. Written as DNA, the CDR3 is TGTGCCAGCAGCCGACAAATCCAACCGGACGAGCAGTACTTC.

The CDR3 DNA follows: TGTGCCAGCAGCGTTAATGGGGGGCATGGTCAGCCCCAGCATTTT. Its translation is CASSVNGGHGQPQHF. J is TRBJ1-5 and V is TRBV9; tentative D call: TRBD1 (6 bases). This CDR3 region has 15 residues. From germline, CDR1 is SGDLS and CDR2 YYNGEE. With 2 bases removed from V and 6 bases from J, the gap between germline ends came to 15 bases.

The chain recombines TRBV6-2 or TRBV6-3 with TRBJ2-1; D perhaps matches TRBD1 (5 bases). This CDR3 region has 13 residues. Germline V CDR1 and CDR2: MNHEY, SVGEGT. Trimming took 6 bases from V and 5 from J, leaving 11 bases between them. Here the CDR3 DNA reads TGTGCCAGCAGCTCGCAGGGAAACAATGAGCAGTTCTTC. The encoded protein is CASSSQGNNEQFF.

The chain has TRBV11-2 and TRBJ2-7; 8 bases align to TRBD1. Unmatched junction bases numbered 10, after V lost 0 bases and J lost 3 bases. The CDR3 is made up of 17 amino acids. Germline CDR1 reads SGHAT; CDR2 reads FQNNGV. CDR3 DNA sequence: TGTGCCAGCAGCTTAGATCTCCCCGCAGGGGGCGTCTACGAGCAGTACTTC. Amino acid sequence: CASSLDLPAGGVYEQYF.

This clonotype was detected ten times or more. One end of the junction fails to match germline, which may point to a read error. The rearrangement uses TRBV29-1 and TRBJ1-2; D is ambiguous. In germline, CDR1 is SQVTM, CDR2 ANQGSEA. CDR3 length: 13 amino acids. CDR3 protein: CSVEEFRNYGYTF. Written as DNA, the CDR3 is TGCAGCGTAGAAGAGTTTAGGAACTATGGCTACACCTTC.